These T cell receptor beta chains were read from a single sample in a study of T cell responses to AZD1222 COVID-19 vaccine. TCRdb keeps only in-frame clones here, not all; method: immunoSEQ multiplex PCR. The sample comprises fewer than 200,000 clones, over 80% of which are singletons, and 8% to 13% rests with the top ten. The material was peripheral blood, obtained on day 0 of AZD1222 vaccination. These receptors were obtained from an adult in good health. Each CDR3 is given with its conserved first and last residue. A D gene is named only where the DNA matches it firmly. Some rows have no size entry. The others give once, few or many, or a class for an expanded clone.

>-|TRBJ1-2|TRBV6-5|-
CASSSGLEGGGYTF
TGTGCCAGCAGTTCCGGCCTGGAGGGAGGCGGCTACACCTTC
>once|TRBJ2-7|TRBV7-9|TRBD1
CASSPRQGVYEQYF
TGTGCCAGCAGCCCGCGACAGGGGGTCTACGAGCAGTACTTC
>-|TRBJ2-1|TRBV10-3|-
CAIAKTDSYNEQFF
TGTGCCATCGCCAAGACTGACTCCTACAATGAGCAGTTCTTC
>-|TRBJ1-1|TRBV7-3|-
CASKTSRGTEAFF
TGTGCCAGCAAAACCAGTAGGGGGACTGAAGCTTTCTTT
>-|TRBJ2-7|TRBV12-3/TRBV12-4|TRBD2
CASTAGEDEQYF
TGTGCCAGCACCGCGGGGGAAGATGAGCAGTACTTC
>-|TRBJ1-2|TRBV3-1/TRBV3-2|TRBD1
CASCSRTGPGYTF
TGTGCCAGCTGCTCGAGGACAGGCCCTGGCTACACCTTC
>-|TRBJ1-1|TRBV7-9|TRBD1
CASHTTGIPGAFF
TGTGCCAGCCACACGACAGGGATCCCTGGGGCTTTCTTT
>-|TRBJ1-5|TRBV6-6|TRBD1
CASSYTGGRQPQHF
TGTGCCAGCAGTTATACAGGGGGTAGACAGCCCCAGCATTTT
>-|TRBJ2-7|TRBV4-1|TRBD2
CASSQVGGSGRAEAYEQYF
TGCGCCAGCAGCCAAGTTGGAGGCAGCGGGAGGGCCGAGGCCTACGAGCAGTACTTC
>-|TRBJ2-5|TRBV5-1|-
CASSPREQETQYF
TGCGCCAGCAGCCCCCGGGAGCAAGAGACCCAGTACTTC
>few|TRBJ2-3|TRBV28|TRBD1
CASSSHSGGQGGTDTQYF
TGTGCCAGCAGTTCACACTCAGGGGGACAGGGAGGGACAGATACGCAGTATTTT
>-|TRBJ2-3|TRBV19|-
CASSNLAGTDTQYF
TGTGCCAGTAGTAATCTAGCCGGCACAGATACGCAGTATTTT
>-|TRBJ1-2|TRBV6-5|-
CASRSGSNYGYTF
TGTGCCAGCAGATCAGGGTCTAACTATGGCTACACCTTC
>once|TRBJ2-5|TRBV7-8|TRBD2
CASSRGGAVRETQYF
TGTGCCAGCAGTCGCGGGGGGGCGGTTAGAGAGACCCAGTACTTC
>-|TRBJ1-1|TRBV7-9|-
CASSTEGVEAFF
TGTGCCAGCAGCACCGAAGGGGTTGAAGCTTTCTTT
>-|TRBJ2-1|TRBV7-2|-
CASSLKSYNEQFF
TGTGCCAGCAGCTTAAAATCCTACAATGAGCAGTTCTTC
>-|TRBJ1-2|TRBV14|TRBD1
CASSQLQGGGYTF
TGTGCCAGCAGCCAATTACAGGGGGGTGGCTACACCTTC
>once|TRBJ2-1|TRBV29-1|TRBD1
CSVHMGQGEQFF
TGCAGCGTTCACATGGGACAGGGCGAGCAGTTCTTC
>once|TRBJ2-1|TRBV5-1|-
CASSPYGAYNEQFF
TGCGCCAGCAGCCCTTACGGGGCCTACAATGAGCAGTTCTTC
>-|TRBJ1-4|TRBV11-2|-
CASRLGVSVNEKLFF
TGTGCCAGCAGATTAGGAGTGTCAGTTAATGAAAAACTGTTTTTT
>-|TRBJ1-1|TRBV18|-
CASSPEARLRTEAFF
TGTGCCAGCTCACCCGAGGCACGGCTGCGCACTGAAGCTTTCTTT
>-|TRBJ1-4|TRBV6-5|-
CASSYGQGEEKLFF
TGTGCCAGCAGTTACGGGCAGGGAGAAGAAAAACTGTTTTTT
>few|TRBJ1-2|TRBV19|-
CASSPPERNNYGYTF
TGTGCCAGTAGCCCACCGGAGAGAAATAACTATGGCTACACCTTC
>-|TRBJ1-1|TRBV30|TRBD1
CAWSRDSTEAFF
TGTGCCTGGAGCCGGGACAGTACTGAAGCTTTCTTT
>-|TRBJ1-4|TRBV7-9|TRBD1
CASSPGQLNEKLFF
TGTGCCAGCAGCCCGGGACAGCTAAATGAAAAACTGTTTTTT
>-|TRBJ2-3|TRBV4-1|-
CASNEGGDTQYF
TGCGCCAGCAACGAAGGGGGGGATACGCAGTATTTT
>-|TRBJ1-3|TRBV28|-
CASSLTLLRRLKDSGNTIYF
TGTGCCAGCAGTTTAACTCTCCTGCGGAGACTAAAAGACTCTGGAAACACCATATATTTT
>-|TRBJ2-2|TRBV7-2|-
CASSLMGGGELFF
TGTGCCAGCAGCTTAATGGGTGGCGGGGAGCTGTTTTTT
>once|TRBJ1-2|TRBV5-4|-
CASSLWQGVNGYTF
TGTGCCAGCAGCTTGTGGCAGGGCGTCAACGGCTACACCTTC
>-|TRBJ2-7|TRBV3-1/TRBV3-2|-
CASSWGQVYEQYF
TGTGCCAGCAGCTGGGGACAAGTCTACGAGCAGTACTTC
>-|TRBJ1-2|TRBV19|TRBD1
CASSSRSTGQGYTF
TGTGCCAGTAGTAGCCGATCTACGGGACAGGGGTACACCTTC
>-|TRBJ1-1|TRBV19|-
CASSIGGGLMNTEAFF
TGTGCCAGTAGTATAGGAGGAGGACTAATGAACACTGAAGCTTTCTTT
>once|TRBJ2-3|TRBV5-1|TRBD1
CASSPGQGLTDTQYF
TGCGCCAGCAGCCCGGGACAGGGACTCACAGATACGCAGTATTTT
>once|TRBJ2-3|TRBV28|TRBD1
CASSSQGALGYF
TGTGCCAGCAGCTCCCAGGGGGCTCTGGGGTATTTT
>-|TRBJ1-5|TRBV7-2|-
CASSLEFGWQPQHF
TGTGCCAGCAGCTTAGAGTTTGGGTGGCAGCCCCAGCATTTT
>-|TRBJ2-6|TRBV19|-
CATGTPGANVLTF
TGTGCCACCGGGACCCCTGGGGCCAACGTCCTGACTTTC
>-|TRBJ2-1|TRBV6-2/TRBV6-3|-
CASSQGHEQFF
TGTGCCAGCAGTCAGGGACATGAGCAGTTCTTC
>-|TRBJ1-5|TRBV4-1|-
CASSQSLRVSNQPQHF
TGCGCCAGCAGCCAGTCCCTCAGGGTTAGCAATCAGCCCCAGCATTTT
>-|TRBJ1-2|TRBV14|-
CASNYAGFYGYTF
TGTGCCAGCAATTATGCGGGGTTCTATGGCTACACCTTC
>-|TRBJ2-7|TRBV4-1|-
CASSQGHSSYEQYF
TGCGCCAGCAGCCAAGGACACAGCTCCTACGAGCAGTACTTC
>many|TRBJ2-1|TRBV5-6|-
CASSLEGISSYNEQFF
TGTGCCAGCAGCTTGGAAGGGATCAGCTCCTACAATGAGCAGTTCTTC
>-|TRBJ2-6|TRBV7-9|-
CASSLGSTSGANVLTF
TGTGCCAGCAGCTTGGGAAGTACCTCTGGGGCCAACGTCCTGACTTTC
>-|TRBJ2-1|TRBV28|TRBD2
CASSLVAGGLDNEQFF
TGTGCCAGCAGTTTGGTAGCGGGGGGGTTGGACAATGAGCAGTTCTTC
>-|TRBJ2-3|TRBV2|TRBD2
CASSELAGGLDTQYF
TGTGCCAGCAGTGAACTAGCGGGAGGCCTCGATACGCAGTATTTT
>-|TRBJ1-1|TRBV7-6|TRBD1
CASSLVGGEVTEAFF
TGTGCCAGCAGCTTAGTAGGGGGCGAGGTCACTGAAGCTTTCTTT
>-|TRBJ1-3|TRBV19|-
CASSRPTDGNTIYF
TGTGCCAGTAGTCGCCCCACAGACGGAAACACCATATATTTT
>-|TRBJ2-5|TRBV7-9|TRBD2
CASSLLAGGLLETQYF
TGTGCCAGCAGCCTGTTAGCGGGGGGCCTCCTGGAGACCCAGTACTTC
>-|TRBJ1-2|TRBV28|-
CASGPLGMGYTF
TGTGCCAGCGGACCATTGGGAATGGGCTACACCTTC
>-|TRBJ2-7|TRBV7-2|TRBD1
CASSPRTGVHEQYF
TGTGCCAGCAGCCCCAGGACAGGGGTGCACGAGCAGTACTTC
>-|TRBJ1-2|TRBV6-5|-
CASSYPGARGYTF
TGTGCCAGCAGTTACCCGGGGGCTCGGGGCTACACCTTC
>-|TRBJ1-2|TRBV7-9|-
CASSFRDYGYTF
TGTGCCAGCAGCTTCCGGGACTATGGCTACACCTTC
>-|TRBJ2-3|TRBV7-9|-
CASSPGEWGGPTDTQYF
TGTGCCAGCAGTCCAGGGGAGTGGGGGGGCCCGACAGATACGCAGTATTTT
>once|TRBJ2-2|TRBV5-1|TRBD2
CASSSTAGLGELFF
TGCGCCAGCAGCTCAACAGCGGGGCTCGGGGAGCTGTTTTTT
>-|TRBJ2-3|TRBV6-5|-
CASQGNTQYF
TGTGCCAGTCAGGGGAATACGCAGTATTTT
>-|TRBJ1-2|TRBV18|-
CASSPTGQAQYGYTF
TGTGCCAGCTCACCAACGGGGCAGGCGCAATATGGCTACACCTTC